This T cell receptor (beta chain) comes out of a study of CD4 and CD8 cells across lung adenocarcinoma regions (dated by TCRdb to between 2018 and 2020). Some background on the complete study: Intratumor heterogeneity of the T cell receptor repertoire was examined by comparing tumor centers with tumor margins.

Library preparation used PCR. The sample was run on a HiSeq X Ten. TCRdb itself trimmed the public reads at Q25 with fastp, ran MiXCR and retained productive beta chains. Rows matching on CDR3 protein sequence are summarized as one entry with the most common DNA and genes. The table for this sample lists approximately 10,000 distinct CDR3 sequences; 50% to 60% of them were counted only once. 88% of the sample comes from the top ten. The donors were patients who had localized lung adenocarcinoma, which is a subtype of non-small cell lung cancer. Samples were obtained from the margins of localized lung adenocarcinomas. CD8+ T cells from tumor tissue were profiled separately from CD4+ T cells for TCR repertoire analysis. From a lookup of the germline V gene (reference sequence), CDR1 and CDR2 are LGHDT and YNNKEL. V lost 3 bases and J lost 9 bases; the stretch between them is 9 bases long. Inclusive of the bounding cysteine and phenylalanine, the CDR3 is 12 residues long. Only the CDR3 portion is preserved as DNA: 36 bases, with reading frame beginning at the first base.

On this clonotype itself: This clone's antigen is unknown. No base quality information exists; no much larger clone differs at one position.

The source of this sequence is a male donor with lung adenocarcinoma. The CD4 and CD8 labels of this study may be unreliable. The chain is encoded by TRBV3-1 joined to TRBJ2-1; no D gene can be assigned with confidence. What was sequenced was CD8+ T cells from the margin of a lung tumor. The sample's cell subset or site label, decoded: tumor margin region. The sequenced DNA is TGTGCCAGCAGCCATTATGAGATTGAGCAGTTCTTC. It encodes CASSHYEIEQFF.